This TCR beta chain was captured in a study of blood T cell repertoires in COVID-19. The overall study: Some COVID-19 samples were acute and others convalescent; all came from the United States, Italy and Spain. The analysed material was cDNA or gDNA that came from T cells, B-cell-depleted T cells, or PBMCs.

Original methodology: Nucleated cell number was recorded as an estimate derived from reference gene primer amplification. The table came from immunoSEQ multiplex PCR; TCRdb's copy has only in-frame clones and leaves some out. Clone size and V and J calls were adopted from that table, with D and trimming inferred from the DNA. The sample consists of about 87,000 clones, 65% to 90% of them appearing once. J lost 5 bases, V lost 4 bases, and 5 bases had no gene match. This CDR3 has 14 amino acids. Germline V CDR1 and CDR2: SGHAT, FQDESV (reference sequence). V usage is TRBV11-1 and J usage is TRBJ2-7, with 10 nucleotides matching TRBD2. The sequencing input was peripheral blood. The clonotype originates from a woman of 80 years or more with active or convalescent COVID-19. The CDR3 loop reads CASSSGLAAHEQYF. In DNA, the CDR3 is TGTGCCAGCAGCTCCGGACTAGCGGCCCACGAGCAGTACTTC.